This TCR beta chain derives from a study of T cell responses to AZD1222 COVID-19 vaccine. This clone was seen more than once but under ten times. The antigen is undetermined. Study-level results: All repertoire sampling was performed exclusively after the peak T cell response. The donor group comprised mostly white British people and more females; the analysis possibly underestimated clonal diversity.

Data came from immunoSEQ multiplex PCR; TCRdb stores just in-frame clones and leaves some out. The sample has about 130,000 clones, just over 90% seen once. The material was peripheral blood, obtained on day 0 of AZD1222 vaccination. The receptor's source is an adult in good health.

The CDR3 loop is CASSLWQGSPGELFF. The CDR3 region has the DNA TGTGCCAGCAGCTTATGGCAGGGTAGCCCCGGGGAGCTGTTTTTT. J is TRBJ2-2 and V is TRBV7-8; D is perhaps TRBD1 (5 bases). CDR1 is SGHVS, CDR2 FQNEAQ, per germline. The CDR3 loop spans 15 amino acids. Trimming shortened V by 2 bases and J by 6 bases, and 13 bases separated the two germline ends.